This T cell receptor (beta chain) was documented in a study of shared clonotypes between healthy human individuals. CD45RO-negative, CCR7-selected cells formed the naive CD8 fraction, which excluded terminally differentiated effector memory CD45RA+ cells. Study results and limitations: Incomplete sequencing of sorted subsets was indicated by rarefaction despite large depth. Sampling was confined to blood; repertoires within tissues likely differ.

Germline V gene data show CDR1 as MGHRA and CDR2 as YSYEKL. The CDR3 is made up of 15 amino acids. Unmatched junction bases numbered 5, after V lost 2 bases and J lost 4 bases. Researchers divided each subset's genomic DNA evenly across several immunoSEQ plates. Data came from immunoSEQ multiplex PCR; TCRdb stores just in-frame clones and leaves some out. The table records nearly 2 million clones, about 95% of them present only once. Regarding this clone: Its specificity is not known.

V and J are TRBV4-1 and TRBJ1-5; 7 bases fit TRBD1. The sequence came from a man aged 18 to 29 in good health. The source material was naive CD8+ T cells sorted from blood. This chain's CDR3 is CASSQSQGGNQPQHF. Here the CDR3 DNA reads TGCGCCAGCAGCCAAAGCCAGGGGGGAAATCAGCCCCAGCATTTT.